Below, 27 T cell receptor beta chains from the same sample are listed, as sequenced in a study of T cell repertoires in cytomegalovirus infection. The antigens for these receptors are not known. TCRdb itself ran the reads through MiXCR, one entry per CDR3 protein. This sample has about 900,000 distinct CDR3 sequences; about a third occur once, and the top ten carry around 15%. Sequenced material: cultured CD8+ T cells from PBMCs, taken from culture after CMV antigen stimulation. These receptors were collected from a human donor in good health (CMV status not recorded). Some clones in this sample may be carry-over from other donors' samples.

This chain links TRBV20-1 with TRBJ1-4, with unresolved D. Trimming cost V 6 bases and J 4 bases, with 15 bases left between them. The CDR3 contains 14 residues. Germline-derived CDR1 and CDR2 are DFQATT and SNEGSKA (reference sequence). The CDR3 DNA reads as TGCAGTGCACGTCCCGGGATAGGTAATGAAAAACTGTTTTTT. Residues: CSARPGIGNEKLFF.

This clonotype was picked up one time. This chain joins TRBV10-3 and TRBJ1-2; 9 bases are a match to TRBD1. Germline CDR1 and CDR2: ENHRY and SYGVKD. CDR3 size: 13 residues. V trimming: 3 bases; J trimming: 8 bases; junction bases outside the gene matches: 4. The CDR3 loop is CAISETGGGGYTF. The CDR3 region has the DNA TGTGCCATCAGTGAAACAGGGGGCGGCGGCTACACCTTC.

This clonotype was picked up a small number of times. V is TRBV27 and J is TRBJ2-5, with D hard to call. CDR1 and CDR2 from the germline V gene are MNHEY and SMNVEV (reference sequence). The CDR3 has 16 residues. Trimming took off 6 bases at V and 2 bases at J, with 19 bases between the two ends. The CDR3 DNA reads as TGTGCCAGCAGCCCACCTGGGGTTAGGGCTCAAGAGACCCAGTACTTC. Protein: CASSPPGVRAQETQYF.

J is TRBJ2-5 and V is TRBV29-1; 9 bases map to TRBD1. The germline gives CDR1 SQVTM, CDR2 ANQGSEA. The CDR3 contains 14 residues. The V gene end was trimmed by 4 bases and the J gene end by 7 bases; junction bases not matched to a gene: 10. CDR3 sequence reads: CSVVGTGIVRTQYF. The CDR3 nucleotides read TGCAGCGTTGTGGGGACAGGGATTGTGCGGACCCAGTACTTC.

As regards this clonotype: Being one base from a much bigger clone, this may be a read error. The chain carries TRBV5-8 and TRBJ1-1, with a tentative D call TRBD1 (5 bases). CDR3 length: 14 amino acids. The V end was cut by 1 base, the J end by 1 base, with 8 bases between. Germline lookup yields CDR1 SGHTS and CDR2 YDEGEE. CDR3 sequence (DNA): TGTGCCAGCAGCTTGAATGGGGGGAACACTGAAGCTTTCTTT. Translated, it gives CASSLNGGNTEAFF. Complete variable domain (other parts from reference TRBV5-8 and TRBJ1-1): EAGVTQSPTHLIKTRGQQATLRCSPISGHTSVYWYQQALGLGLQFLLWYDEGEERNRGNFPPRFSGRQFPNYSSELNVNALELEDSALYLCASSLNGGNTEAFFGQGTRLTVV.

The chain has TRBV29-1 and TRBJ1-2; D may be TRBD1 (5 bases). CDR1 and CDR2 from the germline V gene are SQVTM and ANQGSEA. V lost 3 bases, J lost 4 bases, and 9 bases lay in between. The CDR3 contains 12 residues. CDR3 bases: TGCAGCGTTGATCCAGGGTTCTATGGCTACACCTTC. It codes for CSVDPGFYGYTF.

This clonotype was observed a few times. This chain joins TRBV6-1 and TRBJ1-2; 7 bases match TRBD1. CDR1 is MNHNS and CDR2 is SASEGT in the germline V gene. The length of the CDR3 is 14 residues. V was clipped by 5 bases and J by 4 bases; unmatched bases: 7. This chain's CDR3 is CASSPRDSTYGYTF. The DNA for the CDR3 is TGTGCCAGCAGTCCCCGGGACAGCACCTATGGCTACACCTTC.

This chain joins TRBV15 and TRBJ1-2; D is possibly TRBD1 (6 bases). V was pared by 0 bases and J by 5 bases, with 10 bases between. Germline CDR1 reads LNHNV; CDR2 reads YYDKDF (reference sequence). The CDR3 runs 14 residues. CDR3 coding DNA: TGTGCCACCAGCAGAGAGGACAGCGTATATGGCTACACCTTC. Translation gives CATSREDSVYGYTF.

This clonotype showed up many times. This chain joins TRBV7-8 and TRBJ2-1, with 11 bases aligning to TRBD2. This CDR3 is 15 amino acids long. The trim removed 5 bases at V and 10 bases at J, leaving 10 bases unmatched. Germline V gives CDR1 SGHVS, CDR2 FQNEAQ. The CDR3 here is CASSRTSGFPKEQFF. The CDR3 region has the DNA TGTGCCAGCAGCAGGACTAGCGGGTTTCCTAAGGAGCAGTTCTTC.

The sample holds a few counts of this clonotype. V and J are TRBV4-2 and TRBJ2-2; the D gene is possibly TRBD1 (5 bases). The CDR3 spans 17 residues. Trimming pared 1 base from V and 0 bases from J, leaving 12 bases between. The V gene's germline CDR1 is LGHNA and CDR2 YNFKEQ. The DNA for the CDR3 is TGTGCCAGCAGCCAAGGGCTAGGGGCGGCGAACACCGGGGAGCTGTTTTTT. The encoded protein is CASSQGLGAANTGELFF.

The chain employs TRBV28 and TRBJ2-5, with TRBD1 identical over 9 bases. This CDR3 region has 12 residues. CDR1 is MDHEN, CDR2 SYDVKM, per germline. With V trimmed by 5 bases and J by 5 bases, 0 bases remained unmatched. The DNA for the CDR3 is TGTGCCAGCAGTGGGACAGGGGAGACCCAGTACTTC. This translates into CASSGTGETQYF. The full variable domain, its missing parts supplied by reference TRBV28 and TRBJ2-5, is DVKVTQSSRYLVKRTGEKVFLECVQDMDHENMFWYRQDPGLGLRLIYFSYDVKMKEKGDIPEGYSVSREKKERFSLILESASTNQTSMYLCASSGTGETQYFGPGTRLLVL.

This clonotype has more than one count but fewer than ten. The chain links TRBV12-3 or TRBV12-4 to TRBJ2-1, with D tentatively TRBD2 (6 bases). The CDR3 contains 16 residues. The V gene lost 3 bases and the J gene lost 5 bases, with 17 bases spanning the gap. The CDR3 coding sequence is TGTGCCAGCAGTTTCTTGGGTCGGGGGACCAACAATGAGCAGTTCTTC. Its translation: CASSFLGRGTNNEQFF.

In the case of this clonotype: A much larger clone lies one base from this, so it may be a read error. The genes are TRBV6-1 and TRBJ2-1; TRBD1 matches 7 bases. The V segment lost 10 bases and the J segment 0 bases; nucleotides outside the gene matches: 9. There are 15 residues in the CDR3. The V gene's germline CDR1 is MNHNS and CDR2 SASEGT. The CDR3 DNA is TGTGCCAACAGCCCGGGACAGAGCTCCTACAATGAGCAGTTCTTC. The encoded protein is CANSPGQSSYNEQFF.

The V and J genes are TRBV27 and TRBJ1-6, with 8 positions matching TRBD1. V lost 7 bases and J lost 13; bases outside the gene matches: 6. This CDR3 contains 12 residues. Per the germline V gene, CDR1 is MNHEY and CDR2 is SMNVEV (reference sequence). The CDR3 reads CASTGQGNPLHF. In nucleotides, the CDR3 is TGTGCCAGCACCGGACAGGGCAATCCCCTCCACTTT.

This clonotype was observed many times. V is TRBV7-8 and J is TRBJ1-4; TRBD1 might be the D (6 bases). This CDR3 has 19 amino acids. Trimming pared 3 bases from V and 0 bases from J, leaving 20 bases between. CDR1 and CDR2 (germline): SGHVS, FQNEAQ. CDR3 sequence: CASSLVRDTRSATNEKLFF. The CDR3 nucleotides read TGTGCCAGCAGCTTGGTCCGGGACACACGAAGTGCAACTAATGAAAAACTGTTTTTT.

This clonotype was detected a few times. V and J are TRBV5-6 and TRBJ2-1, with no clear D. Looked up from germline, CDR1 is SGHDT and CDR2 is YYEEEE. V shed 6 bases and J shed 3 bases, with 28 bases lying between them. This CDR3 comprises 19 residues. This CDR3 is CASNKGPHLLVLYYNEQFF. The CDR3 coding sequence is TGTGCCAGCAACAAAGGACCTCACCTTTTAGTTCTATACTACAATGAGCAGTTCTTC.

At least ten counts were recorded for this clonotype. The chain uses TRBV7-6 and TRBJ2-5; 7 nucleotides align to TRBD2. The germline gives CDR1 SGHVS, CDR2 FNYEAQ. The CDR3 extends over 15 amino acids. With 1 base clipped from V and 4 bases from J, the junction kept 6 bases outside the gene matches. Here the CDR3 DNA reads TGTGCCAGCAGCTTAGGGGGTCTAGCGGTAGAGACCCAGTACTTC. This sequence encodes CASSLGGLAVETQYF.

This clonotype showed up many times. The chain's CDR3 is CASSYGTSGDQETQYF. CDR3 sequence (DNA): TGTGCCAGCAGCTACGGGACTAGCGGAGATCAAGAGACCCAGTACTTC. V is TRBV7-9 and J is TRBJ2-5, with TRBD2 matching 11 bases. This CDR3 has 16 amino acids. Germline assignment: CDR1 SEHNR and CDR2 FQNEAQ (reference sequence). The trim removed 4 bases at V and 2 bases at J, leaving 6 bases unmatched.

V and J are TRBV12-3 or TRBV12-4 and TRBJ2-7; 7 bases fit TRBD1. The J segment lost 5 bases and the V segment lost 7 bases, leaving 11 bases of the junction unmatched. The CDR3 contains 14 residues. CDR3 in DNA: TGTGCCAGCAACAACGCGGACAGGAGGCACGAGCAGTACTTC. Translated: CASNNADRRHEQYF.

The genes are TRBV28 and TRBJ1-5; tentative D call: TRBD1 (5 bases). Between the trimmed V and J ends, which lost 3 bases and 7 bases, there was a span of 13 bases. Germline CDR1 MDHEN, CDR2 SYDVKM. The CDR3 extends over 14 amino acids. Here the CDR3 reads CASSFRRGGQPQHF. In nucleotides, the CDR3 is TGTGCCAGCAGTTTTCGTAGGGGAGGGCAGCCCCAGCATTTT.

The chain carries TRBV7-9 and TRBJ1-2; D remains ambiguous. This CDR3 spans 13 amino acids. Deletions cut 4 bases from V and 3 bases from J, with 9 bases between. Germline lookup yields CDR1 SEHNR and CDR2 FQNEAQ (reference sequence). The CDR3 DNA follows: TGTGCCAGCAGCTCCCCGGGATACTATGGCTACACCTTC. Amino acid sequence: CASSSPGYYGYTF.

J is TRBJ1-1 and V is TRBV6-5; weak D call: TRBD1 (5 bases). The CDR3 is made up of 17 amino acids. Germline loops: CDR1 MNHEY, CDR2 SVGAGI. Deletions cut 0 bases from V and 0 bases from J, with 14 bases between. The CDR3 nucleotides are TGTGCCAGCAGTTACTCGATGTTTACGACAGTGAACACTGAAGCTTTCTTT. It yields the protein CASSYSMFTTVNTEAFF.

This clonotype was recorded a few times. This chain joins TRBV6-6 and TRBJ1-2; TRBD1 is a possible D gene (5 bases). This CDR3 comprises 12 residues. V was shortened by 10 bases and J by 8 bases, with 17 bases between the two germline ends. Germline assignment: CDR1 MNHNY and CDR2 SVGAGI (reference sequence). The CDR3 is CATDSGGAGYTF. CDR3 nucleotides: TGTGCCACCGACAGCGGCGGGGCCGGCTACACCTTC.

The rearrangement uses TRBV5-1 and TRBJ1-1; TRBD1 might be the D (6 bases). The CDR3 sequence is 20 residues long. The V and J ends lost 3 bases and 1 base respectively, with 28 bases between them. Germline lookup yields CDR1 SGHRS and CDR2 YFSETQ. Here the CDR3 reads CASSSWRTGGGGVSNTEAFF. CDR3 DNA: TGCGCCAGCAGCTCTTGGCGAACGGGAGGTGGGGGCGTCTCGAACACTGAAGCTTTCTTT.

For this clonotype: At one boundary the junction diverges from the germline segment, which might be a read error. V gene TRBV5-3 combines with J gene TRBJ2-2, with TRBD2 identical over 11 bases. TRBV5-3 is recorded as an ORF, its role being uncertain. The CDR3 covers 18 residues. CDR3 loop: CASSFQIAGGPYTGELFF. For the CDR3, the DNA is TGTGCCAGCAGCTTCCAGATAGCGGGGGGGCCCTACACCGGGGAGCTGTTTTTT.

With regard to this clonotype: Compared with germline, one end of the junction differs, possibly owing to a read error. The chain joins TRBV6-5 to TRBJ2-5, with 8 bases that match TRBD1. From germline, CDR1 is MNHEY and CDR2 SVGAGI. This CDR3 spans 14 amino acids. CDR3 in DNA: TGTGTCAGCAGTGAGGGCAGGGGGCGGGAGACCCAGTACTTC. Encoded protein: CVSSEGRGRETQYF.

This clonotype was seen only a few times. V and J are TRBV6-1 and TRBJ2-5, with D unresolved. Germline-derived CDR1 and CDR2 are MNHNS and SASEGT. There are 12 residues in the CDR3. The V end was cut by 9 bases, the J end by 2 bases, with 10 bases between. CDR3: CASLHRQETQYF. In nucleotides, the CDR3 is TGTGCCAGTTTACATCGGCAAGAGACCCAGTACTTC.